This T cell receptor (beta chain) was sequenced for a study of blood T cell repertoires in COVID-19. Across the study: The origin of the acute and convalescent COVID-19 samples was the United States, Italy and Spain. The analysed material was cDNA or gDNA that came from T cells, B-cell-depleted T cells, or PBMCs.

Recruits, aged about 18 to 95 years, lived in 24 US areas. The CDR3 is 15 amino acids. Per the germline V gene, CDR1 is SNHLY and CDR2 is FYNNEI. Germline trimming cut 6 bases from V and 7 bases from J; bases unmatched to any gene: 10. In the authors' methods: How many nucleated cells were present was estimated from reference gene primer amplification. Assay: immunoSEQ multiplex PCR; the TCRdb copy retains only in-frame clones and omits some. The DNA was the basis for D and trimming; V, J and clone size are from that table. In the table there are under 500,000 clones, nearly 90% of which are singletons.

Sequenced material: PBMCs or T cells enriched from blood (not recorded which). The receptor was isolated from a woman in her late teens or twenties with acute COVID-19. The genes are TRBV2 and TRBJ1-4, with 8 bases identical to TRBD1. CDR3 loop: CASRALGQDSEKLFF. In DNA form, the CDR3 reads TGTGCCAGCAGGGCCTTGGGACAGGATAGTGAAAAACTGTTTTTT. The entire variable domain, with the rest obtained from reference TRBV2 and TRBJ1-4, is as follows: EPEVTQTPSHQVTQMGQEVILRCVPISNHLYFYWYRQILGQKVEFLVSFYNNEISEKSEIFDDQFSVERPDGSNFTLKIRSTKLEDSAMYFCASRALGQDSEKLFFGSGTQLSVL.